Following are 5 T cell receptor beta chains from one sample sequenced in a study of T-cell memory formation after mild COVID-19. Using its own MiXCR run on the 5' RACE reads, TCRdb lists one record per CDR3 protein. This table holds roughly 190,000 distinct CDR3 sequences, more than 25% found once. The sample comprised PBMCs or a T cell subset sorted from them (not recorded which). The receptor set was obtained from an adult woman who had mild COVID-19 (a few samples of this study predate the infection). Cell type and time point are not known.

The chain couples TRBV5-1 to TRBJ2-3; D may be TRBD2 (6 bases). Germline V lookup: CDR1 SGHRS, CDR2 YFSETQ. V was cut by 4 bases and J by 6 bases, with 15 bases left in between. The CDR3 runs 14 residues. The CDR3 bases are TGCGCCAGCAGCAGAGGAGGGGAATTGGATACGCAGTATTTT. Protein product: CASSRGGELDTQYF.

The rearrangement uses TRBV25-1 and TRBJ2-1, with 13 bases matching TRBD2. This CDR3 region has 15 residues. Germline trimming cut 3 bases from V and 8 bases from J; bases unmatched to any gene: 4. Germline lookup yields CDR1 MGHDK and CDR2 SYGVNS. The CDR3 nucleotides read TGTGCCAGCAGTGACCACGGACTAGCGGGAGATGAGCAGTTCTTC. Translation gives CASSDHGLAGDEQFF.

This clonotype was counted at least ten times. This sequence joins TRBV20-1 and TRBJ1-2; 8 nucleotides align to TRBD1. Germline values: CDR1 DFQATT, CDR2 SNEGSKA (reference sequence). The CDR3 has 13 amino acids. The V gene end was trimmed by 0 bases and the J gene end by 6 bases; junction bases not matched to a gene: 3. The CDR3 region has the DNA TGCAGTGCTAGAGACTACAGGGGGAATGGCTACACCTTC. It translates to CSARDYRGNGYTF.

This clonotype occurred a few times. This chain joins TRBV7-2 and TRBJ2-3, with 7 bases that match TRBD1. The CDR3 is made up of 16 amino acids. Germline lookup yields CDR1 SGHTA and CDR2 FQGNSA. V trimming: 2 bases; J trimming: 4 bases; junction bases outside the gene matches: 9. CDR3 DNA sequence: TGTGCCAGCAGCTTACGGGCACAGGGGTGGGCAGATACGCAGTATTTT. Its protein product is CASSLRAQGWADTQYF. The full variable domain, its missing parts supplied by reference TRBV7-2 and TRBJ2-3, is GAGVSQSPSNKVTEKGKDVELRCDPISGHTALYWYRQSLGQGLEFLIYFQGNSAPDKSGLPSDRFSAERTGGSVSTLTIQRTQQEDSAVYLCASSLRAQGWADTQYFGPGTRLTVL.

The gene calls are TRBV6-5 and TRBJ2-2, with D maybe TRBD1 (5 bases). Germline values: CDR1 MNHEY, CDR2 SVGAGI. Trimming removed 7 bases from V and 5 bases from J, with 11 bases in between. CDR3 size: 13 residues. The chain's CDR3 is CASTLAGTGELFF. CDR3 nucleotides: TGTGCCAGCACCCTGGCAGGGACCGGGGAGCTGTTTTTT.